This note documents a single T cell receptor beta chain sequence. Antigen: not known. The sample comes from a study of shared clonotypes between healthy human individuals. DNA at around 200 ng, around 30,000 T cell genomes, went into sorted-subset replicate PCRs. In the authors' methods: Filtering of immunoSEQ junctional sequences could not match full-length read filtering. Here immunoSEQ multiplex PCR was the method, and the copy in TCRdb shows in-frame clones only, minus some. The V and J calls and clone size are taken from that table; D and trimming were inferred from the DNA. The sample records more than 2 million clones, nearly 97% being singletons. Findings and caveats of the study: Several donors shared 4.5% to 6.5% of their naive CD4 clonotypes.

This CDR3 has 8 residues. Only Caucasian adults living in Nashville, Tennessee made up the donor group. The chain has TRBV7-5 and TRBJ1-1; the DNA was not used to check the table's D call, TRBD1. TRBV7-5 is designated a pseudogene. The sample comprised naive CD4+ T cells sorted from blood. The subset denotes: CD45RA+ positively selected. This receptor was taken from a man between 18 and 35 years old in good health. The CDR3 DNA sequence: TGTGCCAGAGGGCAAATTCCTTTT. As protein: CARGQIPF.